This T cell receptor (beta chain) was profiled in a study of OX40 agonist ivuxolimab in advanced cancers. V lost 5 bases, J lost 0 bases, and 6 bases stayed unmatched. Germline V gene data show CDR1 as SGHRS and CDR2 as YFSETQ. The CDR3 has 15 residues. Assay used: immunoSEQ multiplex PCR; TCRdb lists only in-frame clones, some missing. The repertoire holds fewer than 45,000 clones, with more than 80% as singletons. The clonotype comes from an adult with an advanced solid tumor such as melanoma, head and neck, liver or kidney cancer. Sequences were derived from CD4+ or CD8+ T cells sorted from blood, sampled in a trial of the OX40 agonist ivuxolimab. This chain links TRBV5-1 with TRBJ2-7; 9 nucleotides line up with TRBD2. The CDR3 loop reads CASSYGLAPSYEQYF. CDR3 in DNA: TGCGCCAGCAGTTATGGACTAGCGCCCTCCTACGAGCAGTACTTC.